This note documents a single T cell receptor (beta chain) sequence. Each CDR3 protein gets one entry after TCRdb re-called the 5' RACE reads with MiXCR. Here the sample spans approximately 220,000 distinct CDR3 sequences, less than 9.5% being singletons. The sample is drawn from a study of identical twins. The CDR3 contains 14 residues. The germline V gene encodes CDR1 SEHNR and CDR2 FQNEAQ (reference sequence). Losses at the gene ends were 3 bases for V and 4 bases for J; bases not matched to a gene: 5. Sequenced: memory (CD45RO+) T cells sorted from blood. This rearrangement joins TRBV7-9 to TRBJ2-5, with 7 bases matching TRBD2. The source of this sequence is a young woman in good health. The CDR3 coding sequence is TGTGCCAGCAGCTTCGCGGGAGTGGGAGAGACCCAGTACTTC. Its translation: CASSFAGVGETQYF.